This TCR beta chain was retrieved from a study of identical twins (dated by TCRdb to 2015 to 2016). About the full investigation: The study deep-sequenced TCR alpha and beta repertoires from monozygotic twins, unrelated adults of various ages and cord blood to test whether fetal clonotypes persist. To rule out contamination, replicate twin experiments were performed at different times with different library preparation protocols. Broad study findings and their caveats: Because the same donors could not be followed over many years, conclusions were based on cross-sectional statistical analysis. Out-of-frame TCR alpha sharing in monozygotic twins was systematically underestimated by recombination models, whereas sharing between unrelated individuals was in agreement with the recombination models. Abundant cord blood beta clonotypes had fewer insertions, young adult naive repertoires showed a similar but weaker trend, and memory repertoires showed no such trend. Compared with coincidental sharing between unrelated individuals, an excess of low generation-probability sequences was observed among out-of-frame TCR alpha sequences shared between twins. A weaker excess of twin sharing was found in beta out-of-frame sequences because the signal-to-noise ratio was lowered by fewer shared sequences. Invariant T cells such as MAIT and iNKT could partly confound zero-insertion analyses, although diverse VJ usage argued against such confounding for most clonotypes.

The germline V gene (reference sequence) provides CDR1 SEHNR and CDR2 FQNEAQ. Inclusive of the bounding cysteine and phenylalanine, the CDR3 is 14 residues long. The only DNA kept is the CDR3, 42 bases in frame from the first base. The germline ends are 13 bases apart after V is trimmed by 5 bases and J by 3 bases. Libraries came from 5' RACE. The sample was run on an Illumina HiSeq 2000. A universal primer binding site was added through template switching, and the final cDNA carried a unique molecular identifier so that TCR cDNA molecules could be counted accurately. First-strand cDNA for TCR alpha and beta chains was synthesized from specific primers in the conserved constant-segment region. To control for contamination, every cDNA library carried two barcodes: a SMART-Mk sample barcode plus Illumina barcodes. TruSeq adapter sequences, together with Illumina sample barcodes, were added in two successive PCR steps. TCR alpha and beta cDNA libraries were sequenced on the Illumina HiSeq platform with custom primers. The paper's processing steps were these. MiGEC was used to process raw reads and extract unique molecular identifiers, and MiXCR was used to find CDR3 positions. Recombination models were inferred per individual with the repgenHMM and IGoR tools using an EM algorithm. Shared clonotype analysis was performed with the tcR package in R, normalizing sharing by the product of cloneset sizes. To study raw recombination free of thymic and clonal selection effects, out-of-frame nonproductive sequences were analyzed. The public reads were run again by TCRdb, first through fastp at Q25 and then through MiXCR, and only productive beta chains were kept. Here each entry gathers all rows of one CDR3 protein and keeps the most common genes and DNA. For this entry, the V and J calls and clone size follow TCRdb and not the study's own pipeline. The sample table contains over 600,000 distinct CDR3 sequences; only one count was recorded for around 20% of them. Clones ranked in the top ten supply about 4.3% of the sample.

All donors were healthy Caucasians. The twin cohort consisted of three pairs of female monozygotic twins, all aged about 18 to 29 years. Peripheral blood mononuclear cells were used as the source from which RNA for TCR libraries was isolated. A few counts support this clonotype. Its antigen specificity is not known. Per-base quality was not reported, and no clone a single base away is much larger than it. This sample was shared with a second study, whose subject was T cells expressing NK-cell markers. Taken from the second paper: Fewer than ten donors provided sorted CD3+CD56+NKG2C+, CD3+CD56+NKG2C- and CD3+CD56-NKG2C+ T-cell subsets, whose TCR beta-chain repertoires were profiled. Seven of the eight sequenced donors were HCMV-seropositive and one was HCMV-seronegative. To restrict sorting to alphabetaTCR-expressing T cells, an anti-gammadeltaTCR antibody was added in several experiments. In about 6 donors, the dominant CD3+CD56+NKG2C+ clonotypes were found to rank among the top 10 CD8+ clonotypes and to make up roughly 1.0-7.5% of CD8+ T cells. Those dominant clonotypes were again the most abundant among CD3+CD56-NKG2C+ cells in a handful of donors, at 28.3-60.1%. It remained unclear whether the expanded NKG2C-expressing T cell clones were specific for HCMV antigens. The eight sequenced donors were randomly selected healthy volunteers, three men and five women. HCMV serostatus was determined by detecting HCMV-specific IgG in serum with a commercial ELISA kit. For five or six donors, bulk peripheral blood T-cell repertoires were also sequenced from unsorted PBMC. MIGEC was used to demultiplex reads and group reads by UMI, and MiTCR was used to assemble and quantify clonotypes. To remove erroneous sequences, TCR cDNA sequences were retained only when supported by two or more reads. Downstream repertoire analysis used the tcR package, and clonotypes were matched across fractions by CDR3 nucleotide sequence plus V segment. Antigen specificity was annotated against VDJdb with VDJmatch, allowing one amino acid substitution in CDR3.

Material for sequencing was PBMCs. The sequence was obtained from a woman between 18 and 29 years old in good health. The sequence is built from TRBV7-9 and TRBJ1-2; the D gene is unclear. The DNA sequence reads TGTGCCAGCAGCCCCCCTCGAGAAGACTATGGCTACACCTTC. It translates as CASSPPREDYGYTF.